Listed below are T cell receptor beta chains from one sample, sequenced in a study of blood T cell repertoires in COVID-19. TCRdb keeps only in-frame clones here, not all; method: immunoSEQ multiplex PCR. The sample carries about 190,000 clones, 88% recorded once. Source material: peripheral blood. The receptors derive from a woman aged 40 to 50 who had recovered from COVID-19. The CDR3 runs from the conserved cysteine through the conserved F or W. A D gene is named only where the DNA matches it firmly. Clone size is not always given. Where it is, it says once, few, many or a class for expanded clones.

size: .
V: TRBV5-6
J: TRBJ1-1
D: .
DNA: TGTGCCAGCAGCTTGGGTGCAGGGCCGATGTTTGAAGCTTTCTTT
CDR3: CASSLGAGPMFEAFF

size: .
V: TRBV30
J: TRBJ2-7
D: TRBD1
DNA: TGTGCCTGGAGTGTTGAGACAGGGAGCGAGCAGTACTTC
CDR3: CAWSVETGSEQYF

size: .
V: TRBV30
J: TRBJ1-3
D: TRBD1
DNA: TGTGCCTGGAGTGTACCCCCTGAACGGACAGGGAGCTTTTCAGGAAACACCATATATTTT
CDR3: CAWSVPPERTGSFSGNTIYF

size: .
V: TRBV11-3
J: TRBJ2-1
D: TRBD2
DNA: TGTGCCAGCAGCCCGGGTGGGGGGGTGGTCAATGAGCAGTTCTTC
CDR3: CASSPGGGVVNEQFF

size: .
V: TRBV18
J: TRBJ1-2
D: .
DNA: TGTGCCAGCTCACCCCGGAGTGGCTACACCTTC
CDR3: CASSPRSGYTF

size: .
V: TRBV29-1
J: TRBJ2-7
D: .
DNA: TGCAGCGTTGAAGAGAGGGACTGGCAGTACTTC
CDR3: CSVEERDWQYF

size: .
V: TRBV18
J: TRBJ2-1
D: TRBD2
DNA: TGTGCCAGCTCACCTACTAGCGGGAGGGCGCAAAATGAGCAGTTCTTC
CDR3: CASSPTSGRAQNEQFF

size: once
V: TRBV5-1
J: TRBJ2-5
D: TRBD1
DNA: TGCGCCAGCAGCTTAGGGACAGGGCACCAAGAGACCCAGTACTTC
CDR3: CASSLGTGHQETQYF

size: once
V: TRBV18
J: TRBJ1-1
D: .
DNA: TGTGCCAGCTCACCCCGAACCCCCTGGGGGGACAACACTGAAGCTTTCTTT
CDR3: CASSPRTPWGDNTEAFF

size: .
V: TRBV6-1
J: TRBJ2-4
D: .
DNA: TGTGCCAGCAGTGATGGGTTGCGGCTAGCCAAAAACATTCAGTACTTC
CDR3: CASSDGLRLAKNIQYF

size: once
V: TRBV7-9
J: TRBJ1-2
D: TRBD1
DNA: TGTGCCAGCAGCTTAACAGGGGCGGTAGACTATGGCTACACCTTC
CDR3: CASSLTGAVDYGYTF

size: .
V: TRBV4-3
J: TRBJ1-1
D: .
DNA: TGCGCCAGCAGTATCGTGGTAGACACTGAAGCTTTCTTT
CDR3: CASSIVVDTEAFF

size: once
V: TRBV9
J: TRBJ2-1
D: TRBD1
DNA: TGTGCCAGCAGCGTAGAGGGACAGGGGCAAGTAGCGTTCTTC
CDR3: CASSVEGQGQVAFF

size: .
V: TRBV6-1
J: TRBJ2-3
D: TRBD2
DNA: TGTGCCAGCAGTGAAGGGGGACTAGCGGAACGGGTTTGGGGCACAGATACGCAGTATTTT
CDR3: CASSEGGLAERVWGTDTQYF

size: .
V: TRBV4-3
J: TRBJ2-1
D: TRBD2
DNA: TGCGCCAGCAGCCAAGATCTGCCTAGCGGGGACAATGAGCAGTTCTTC
CDR3: CASSQDLPSGDNEQFF

size: .
V: TRBV11-2
J: TRBJ2-7
D: .
DNA: TGTGCCAGCAGCGGAGCCGGGACTCGATCCTACGAGCAGTACTTC
CDR3: CASSGAGTRSYEQYF

size: .
V: TRBV5-1
J: TRBJ2-7
D: TRBD1
DNA: TGCGCCAGCAGCCAAATGACAGGGGGCGACGAGCAGTACTTC
CDR3: CASSQMTGGDEQYF

size: once
V: TRBV5-1
J: TRBJ2-5
D: TRBD2
DNA: TGCGCCAGCAGCTTACCGAGACTAGCGGGAGGGGGAGAGACCCAGTACTTC
CDR3: CASSLPRLAGGGETQYF

size: .
V: TRBV6-2/TRBV6-3
J: TRBJ2-7
D: .
DNA: TGTGCCAGCAGTCCAACGCAGGGGTACGAGCAGTACTTC
CDR3: CASSPTQGYEQYF

size: .
V: TRBV27
J: TRBJ2-7
D: TRBD2
DNA: TGTGCCAGCAGTCGCGGGACTAGACAGTTCTACGAGCAGTACTTC
CDR3: CASSRGTRQFYEQYF

size: .
V: TRBV6-5
J: TRBJ1-5
D: TRBD1
DNA: TGTGCCAGCAGTTACTCCCGACAGGGACGGAATCAGCCCCAGCATTTT
CDR3: CASSYSRQGRNQPQHF

size: .
V: TRBV7-9
J: TRBJ1-6
D: .
DNA: TGTGCCGTCCCGGAGGAAGATTCACCCCTCCACTTT
CDR3: CAVPEEDSPLHF

size: .
V: TRBV7-9
J: TRBJ2-3
D: .
DNA: TGTGCCAGCAGATTTCCCCACAATAGGGGGAGCGATACGCAGTATTTT
CDR3: CASRFPHNRGSDTQYF

size: .
V: TRBV19
J: TRBJ1-2
D: .
DNA: TGTGCCAGTAGTCAGGATGACTATGGCTACACCTTC
CDR3: CASSQDDYGYTF

size: .
V: TRBV25-1
J: TRBJ1-2
D: TRBD1
DNA: TGTGCCAGCAGGGACAGGGTCTTGGGTGGCTACACCTTC
CDR3: CASRDRVLGGYTF

size: .
V: TRBV10-1
J: TRBJ2-2
D: TRBD2
DNA: TGCGCCAGCAGTCGACTAGCGGGAGACACCGGGGAGCTGTTTTTT
CDR3: CASSRLAGDTGELFF

size: once
V: TRBV2
J: TRBJ1-5
D: .
DNA: TGTGCCAGCAGTGTCAGGCCGGGACAATCGGGTGATAGCAATCAGCCCCAGCATTTT
CDR3: CASSVRPGQSGDSNQPQHF

size: .
V: TRBV25-1
J: TRBJ2-7
D: TRBD1
DNA: TGTGCCAGCAGTGAATCCCCGGGACAGGGTTCCTACGAGCAGTACTTC
CDR3: CASSESPGQGSYEQYF

size: .
V: TRBV28
J: TRBJ2-4
D: .
DNA: TGTGCCAGCAGTCCCTCCTCCGGATGGAGAGCCAAAAACATTCAGTACTTC
CDR3: CASSPSSGWRAKNIQYF

size: .
V: TRBV19
J: TRBJ2-3
D: TRBD2
DNA: TGTGCCAGTAGTATTCGACTAGCGGGAGTGCCCGATACGCAGTATTTT
CDR3: CASSIRLAGVPDTQYF

size: .
V: TRBV10-3
J: TRBJ2-7
D: .
DNA: TGTGCCATCACCCAACCGGGCTCCTACGAGCAGTACTTC
CDR3: CAITQPGSYEQYF

size: .
V: TRBV28
J: TRBJ2-1
D: TRBD2
DNA: TGTGCCAGCGGGGAGGGCTCCTACAATGAGCAGTTCTTC
CDR3: CASGEGSYNEQFF

size: .
V: TRBV19
J: TRBJ2-1
D: TRBD2
DNA: TGTGCCAGTAGCCCTAGCGGGAGAGGCAATGAGCAGTTCTTC
CDR3: CASSPSGRGNEQFF

size: .
V: TRBV7-6
J: TRBJ2-7
D: .
DNA: TGTGCCAGCAGCTTAATTGTCAGGAAAGGGGCGTACGAGCAGTACTTC
CDR3: CASSLIVRKGAYEQYF

size: .
V: TRBV27
J: TRBJ2-1
D: TRBD1
DNA: TGTGCCAGCAGCGCACAGGGGGAGAATGAGCAGTTCTTC
CDR3: CASSAQGENEQFF

size: .
V: TRBV24-1
J: TRBJ2-1
D: TRBD1
DNA: TGTGCCACCAGTGCCTCCGGGACAGGGACATACAATGAGCAGTTCTTC
CDR3: CATSASGTGTYNEQFF

size: .
V: TRBV5-1
J: TRBJ2-7
D: TRBD1
DNA: TGCGCCAGCAGCTTTAGACAGGGCTACGAGCAGTACTTC
CDR3: CASSFRQGYEQYF

size: .
V: TRBV7-6
J: TRBJ1-1
D: .
DNA: TGTGCCAGCAGCTTAAACACTTGGAGCGGGGGCACTGAAGCTTTCTTT
CDR3: CASSLNTWSGGTEAFF

size: .
V: TRBV3-1/TRBV3-2
J: TRBJ2-4
D: .
DNA: TGTGCCAGCAGCGCTCGGACAGTGCTAGCCAAAAACATTCAGTACTTC
CDR3: CASSARTVLAKNIQYF

size: .
V: TRBV19
J: TRBJ2-7
D: .
DNA: TGTGCCAGTAGTATAACCCGGGGCGAGCAGTACTTC
CDR3: CASSITRGEQYF

size: few
V: TRBV7-9
J: TRBJ1-4
D: .
DNA: TGTGCCAGCAGTCGGGCAGAGGGTGAAAAACTGTTTTTT
CDR3: CASSRAEGEKLFF

size: .
V: TRBV3-1/TRBV3-2
J: TRBJ2-7
D: .
DNA: TGTGCCAGCAGCCAAGGGACGACAGCCGCCTACGAGCAGTACTTC
CDR3: CASSQGTTAAYEQYF

size: .
V: TRBV6-1
J: TRBJ2-3
D: TRBD1
DNA: TGTGCCAGCAGTGACAACAGGGGGCAGTTTATGGATACGCAGTATTTT
CDR3: CASSDNRGQFMDTQYF

size: .
V: TRBV6-6
J: TRBJ2-3
D: TRBD1
DNA: TGTGCCAGCAGAAAAGGACAGGGGGCCTCAGATACGCAGTATTTT
CDR3: CASRKGQGASDTQYF

size: .
V: TRBV13
J: TRBJ2-1
D: TRBD2
DNA: TGTGCCAGCAGCTGGGGACTAGCGGACCGCAATGAGCAGTTCTTC
CDR3: CASSWGLADRNEQFF

size: .
V: TRBV4-1
J: TRBJ1-5
D: .
DNA: TGCGCCAGCAGCCAAGAGATGACATACTATCAGCCCCAGCATTTT
CDR3: CASSQEMTYYQPQHF

size: .
V: TRBV28
J: TRBJ1-5
D: .
DNA: TGTGCCAGCAGTCCCACAGGGTCCGAGCAGCCCCAGCATTTT
CDR3: CASSPTGSEQPQHF

size: once
V: TRBV5-1
J: TRBJ1-2
D: TRBD1
DNA: TGCGCCAGCAGCGGAGGGACAGGGGAAGGCTACACCTTC
CDR3: CASSGGTGEGYTF

size: .
V: TRBV23-1
J: TRBJ1-5
D: .
DNA: TGCGCCAGCAGTCAAAGGAGGCAGCCCCAGCATTTT
CDR3: CASSQRRQPQHF